This TCR beta chain is from a study of CD8 T cells in Susac syndrome. Background on the study: Among the Susac syndrome patients sequenced, over 5 had active disease and under 10 were in remission. The Susac syndrome patients were therapy-naive, on corticosteroids, or on intravenous immunoglobulin alone at blood draw.

V was shortened by 5 bases and J by 8 bases, with 12 bases between the two germline ends. The CDR3 covers 12 residues. Per the germline V gene, CDR1 is MDHEN and CDR2 is SYDVKM. RNA amounts of about 0.5 to 1 ug underwent reverse transcription with random hexamers. Across 54 Vbeta and 13 Jbeta, immunoSEQ multiplex PCR amplified TCR beta CDR3. TCRdb called the immunoSEQ multiplex PCR reads again in MiXCR, with one record for every CDR3 protein. This table holds over 70,000 distinct CDR3 sequences, around 96% found once. Specimen: CD8+ T cells from PBMCs. This TCR derives from a human donor with Susac syndrome. The chain employs TRBV28 and TRBJ1-2, with D uncertain. This CDR3 is CASSDSVEGYTF. CDR3 sequence (DNA): TGTGCCAGCAGTGACTCTGTGGAAGGCTACACCTTC.